These 6 T cell receptor beta chains share one sample of origin, sequenced in a study of T cell changes during pregnancy in multiple sclerosis. Clones were sequenced by immunoSEQ multiplex PCR, and TCRdb holds only the in-frame ones, with some missing. The table records roughly 87,000 clones, about 94% of them present only once. This sample comprised peripheral blood, obtained in the third trimester of pregnancy. The receptors here all came from a female donor in good health, enrolled as a control in a pregnancy study.

V is TRBV13 and J is TRBJ2-5, with D perhaps matching TRBD1 (5 bases). The CDR3 extends over 16 amino acids. V was pared by 2 bases and J by 2 bases, with 15 bases between. Germline V gives CDR1 PRHDT, CDR2 FYEKMQ (reference sequence). CDR3 region: CASSLFRVDIQETQYF. CDR3 coding DNA: TGTGCCAGCAGCTTATTCAGGGTCGATATACAAGAGACCCAGTACTTC.

This clone was picked up a small number of times. The V gene is TRBV18, the J gene TRBJ1-1, with D maybe TRBD1 (5 bases). The V and J ends lost 3 bases and 0 bases respectively, with 11 bases between them. CDR3 length: 15 amino acids. The germline V gene has CDR1 KGHSH and CDR2 LQKENI. The DNA of the CDR3 is TGTGCCAGCTCACCGATAGCGGGGCTGAACACTGAAGCTTTCTTT. Protein: CASSPIAGLNTEAFF.

This rearrangement joins TRBV7-9 to TRBJ2-5, with 11 nucleotides matching TRBD1. The germline gives CDR1 SEHNR, CDR2 FQNEAQ (reference sequence). V gave up 5 bases and J gave up 6 bases; unmatched junction bases: 5. The CDR3 loop spans 14 amino acids. This CDR3 is CASSTGTGGKTQYF. CDR3 nucleotides: TGTGCCAGCAGCACCGGGACAGGGGGAAAGACCCAGTACTTC. The entire variable domain, with the rest obtained from reference TRBV7-9 and TRBJ2-5, is as follows: DTGVSQNPRHKITKRGQNVTFRCDPISEHNRLYWYRQTLGQGPEFLTYFQNEAQLEKSRLLSDRFSAERPKGSFSTLEIQRTEQGDSAMYLCASSTGTGGKTQYFGPGTRLLVL.

V gene TRBV19 combines with J gene TRBJ2-7; TRBD2 matches 7 bases. In germline, CDR1 is LNHDA, CDR2 SQIVND (reference sequence). This CDR3 is 16 amino acids long. J lost 3 bases, V lost 3 bases, and 11 bases had no gene match. In nucleotides, the CDR3 is TGTGCCAGTAGTATGAATCGCGGGGGACGGATCTACGAGCAGTACTTC. Encoded protein: CASSMNRGGRIYEQYF.

V usage is TRBV5-4 and J usage is TRBJ2-3, with a tentative D call TRBD1 (5 bases). V lost 0 bases and J lost 2, with 7 bases in between. This CDR3 has 14 amino acids. CDR1 SGHNT and CDR2 YYREEE come from the germline V gene (reference sequence). The CDR3 is CASSLDRITDTQYF. The DNA of the CDR3 is TGTGCCAGCAGCTTGGACAGGATCACAGATACGCAGTATTTT.

This clone was counted between two and nine times. V gene TRBV4-1 combines with J gene TRBJ1-5, with 9 bases that match TRBD1. V shed 6 bases, J shed 5 bases, and the junction held 2 bases outside the gene matches. Germline assignment: CDR1 MGHRA and CDR2 YSYEKL. The CDR3 consists of 13 residues. The CDR3 protein is CASSRTGDQPQHF. The CDR3 DNA reads TGCGCCAGCAGTCGGACAGGGGATCAGCCCCAGCATTTT.